This passage covers 17 T cell receptor beta chains from one sample sequenced in a study of T-cell reconstitution after alpha-beta-depleted transplantation in children. It was with unique molecular identifiers that the TCRbeta library was prepared. One entry per CDR3 protein, called by TCRdb with MiXCR from the PCR reads. The sample lists 800,000 to 1,000,000 distinct CDR3 sequences, about 30% occurring once. This specimen was PBMCs, mostly from graft donor cells, taken 360 days after TCRalphabeta/CD19-depleted stem cell transplant. The receptors derive from a boy under three years old who had a stem cell transplant for SCID, so the T cells may come from the graft donor.

The chain links TRBV15 to TRBJ1-5; D gene uncertain. V gave up 4 bases and J gave up 11 bases, with 9 bases separating them. The CDR3 covers 11 residues. Germline V gives CDR1 LNHNV, CDR2 YYDKDF (reference sequence). The CDR3 here is CATSIHGAQHF. In nucleotides, the CDR3 is TGTGCCACCAGCATACACGGGGCCCAGCATTTT.

DNA for the CDR3: TGCAGCGTTGATTTGGGCGACAACTCCTACGAGCAGTACTTC. Residues: CSVDLGDNSYEQYF. The J gene is TRBJ2-7, the V gene TRBV29-1, with D unclear. Trimming took off 3 bases at V and 0 bases at J, with 12 bases between the two ends. The CDR3 is 14 residues long. Germline V gene sequence: CDR1 SQVTM, CDR2 ANQGSEA.

This chain connects TRBV4-2 to TRBJ2-2; D possibly corresponds to TRBD1 (6 bases). Trimming removed 3 bases at V and 5 bases at J, with 19 bases between. Per the germline V gene, CDR1 is LGHNA and CDR2 is YNFKEQ. The CDR3 runs 17 residues. This chain's CDR3 is CASSQVPGQVRTGELFF. In nucleotides, the CDR3 is TGTGCCAGCAGCCAGGTACCGGGACAAGTGAGAACCGGGGAGCTGTTTTTT.

This clonotype appeared many times. CDR3 residues: CASTGTDYEQYF. CDR3 DNA: TGTGCCAGTACCGGGACAGACTACGAGCAGTACTTC. This chain links TRBV2 with TRBJ2-7; 7 positions match TRBD1. V shed 9 bases and J 3 bases; nucleotides not matched to a gene: 5. CDR1 is SNHLY, CDR2 FYNNEI, per germline. The CDR3 sequence is 12 residues long.

The table lists this clonotype with a few counts. This chain connects TRBV5-6 to TRBJ2-7, with 7 bases fitting TRBD2. The CDR3 sequence is 15 residues long. V trimming: 3 bases; J trimming: 4 bases; junction bases outside the gene matches: 10. Germline CDR1 and CDR2: SGHDT and YYEEEE. The CDR3 DNA is TGTGCCAGCAGCTCTCGGGGAGGGGCCTTGTACGAGCAGTACTTC. This encodes CASSSRGGALYEQYF.

This chain uses TRBV18 with TRBJ2-7; 7 positions agree with TRBD1. The CDR3 has 16 amino acids. Germline-derived CDR1 and CDR2 are KGHSH and LQKENI. Trimming cost V 0 bases and J 4 bases; bases outside gene matches: 9. The CDR3 region is CASSPPSGTDLYEQYF. The CDR3 nucleotides are TGTGCCAGCTCACCACCTTCTGGGACAGATTTATACGAGCAGTACTTC.

The chain recombines TRBV18 with TRBJ2-4; D gene uncertain. CDR3 length equals 14 residues. Germline CDR1 reads KGHSH; CDR2 reads LQKENI. Trimming took off 3 bases at V and 2 bases at J, with 8 bases between the two ends. The CDR3 is CASSPGVTKNIQYF. In DNA form, the CDR3 reads TGTGCCAGCTCACCTGGTGTTACCAAAAACATTCAGTACTTC.

This clonotype appeared a few times. CDR3 nucleotide sequence: TGCGCCAGCAGCCAAGGGGGGGTTTTGTCTCAGCCCCAGCATTTT. It yields the protein CASSQGGVLSQPQHF. This chain links TRBV4-1 with TRBJ1-5; possible D gene TRBD1, 5 bases. Trimming took off 1 base at V and 6 bases at J, with 13 bases between the two ends. The V gene's germline CDR1 is MGHRA and CDR2 YSYEKL. CDR3 length: 15 amino acids.

This clonotype was counted a few times. The V call is TRBV20-1, the J call TRBJ1-2, with D unclear. Trimming removed 6 bases from V and 4 bases from J, with 18 bases in between. Germline CDR1 DFQATT, CDR2 SNEGSKA (reference sequence). The CDR3 totals 14 residues. CDR3 coding DNA: TGCAGTGCCATCGCGAGGGCTCTATCCTATGGCTACACCTTC. Its translation is CSAIARALSYGYTF.

The rearrangement joins TRBV18 to TRBJ2-1; perhaps TRBD2 as D (5 bases). Germline CDR1 is KGHSH and CDR2 is LQKENI. Trimming removed 0 bases from V and 0 bases from J, with 18 bases in between. The CDR3 totals 19 residues. The CDR3 spells CASSPPKLGLLSSYNEQFF. The CDR3 region has the DNA TGTGCCAGCTCACCACCAAAGCTCGGACTCCTTAGCTCCTACAATGAGCAGTTCTTC.

There are a few counts of this clonotype. This chain's CDR3 is CASSLKGTGGFTGELFF. The CDR3 DNA reads TGTGCCAGCAGCCTGAAGGGGACAGGGGGCTTCACCGGGGAGCTGTTTTTT. The V and J genes are TRBV7-9 and TRBJ2-2; 12 bases match TRBD1. Germline-derived CDR1 and CDR2 are SEHNR and FQNEAQ (reference sequence). The CDR3 spans 17 residues. Trimming took 5 bases from V and 4 from J; bases not matched to a gene: 8.

The chain carries TRBV5-1 and TRBJ2-7; D unresolved. Trimming left V 1 base short and J 2 bases short, with 10 bases between. The CDR3 loop spans 14 amino acids. Germline V CDR1 and CDR2: SGHRS, YFSETQ. CDR3 bases: TGCGCCAGCAGCTTGTTCAGTAGTCCCTACGAGCAGTACTTC. Protein sequence: CASSLFSSPYEQYF.

The V call is TRBV4-1, the J call TRBJ2-7; the D gene could be TRBD1 or TRBD2 (5 bases each). CDR1 and CDR2 (germline): MGHRA, YSYEKL. The CDR3 is 14 amino acids. V lost 5 bases to trimming and J lost 4 bases, with 15 bases between them. The CDR3 here is CASSNGLGDYEQYF. The CDR3 nucleotides are TGCGCCAGCAGCAATGGACTGGGGGATTACGAGCAGTACTTC.

This clonotype has a single count. The genes are TRBV12-3 or TRBV12-4 and TRBJ1-2; 8 nucleotides align to TRBD1. The J segment lost 6 bases and the V segment lost 5 bases, leaving 2 bases of the junction unmatched. This CDR3 spans 12 amino acids. Here the CDR3 DNA reads TGTGCCAGCAGTACAGGGGGACATGGCTACACCTTC. This encodes CASSTGGHGYTF.

The rearrangement uses TRBV5-1 and TRBJ2-2; 9 nucleotides match TRBD1. J was trimmed by 4 bases and V by 4 bases; bases with no gene match: 5. The CDR3 has 15 residues. CDR1 is SGHRS and CDR2 is YFSETQ in the germline V gene. The CDR3 region has the DNA TGCGCCAGCAGCACTAGGACAGGGGTCACCGGGGAGCTGTTTTTT. Protein product: CASSTRTGVTGELFF.

This clonotype was found a few times. CDR3 in DNA: TGTGCCAGCAGTTTACACGGCATAAGGGGGGAGCTGTTTTTT. Translation gives CASSLHGIRGELFF. This sequence joins TRBV27 and TRBJ2-2; D remains unclear. The germline V gene has CDR1 MNHEY and CDR2 SMNVEV (reference sequence). This CDR3 region has 14 residues. V lost 2 bases, J lost 8 bases, and 12 bases lay in between.

Notes on this clonotype: A junction boundary mismatches the germline segment, possibly from a read error. The chain employs TRBV5-1 and TRBJ2-1; maybe TRBD1 (5 bases). This CDR3 region has 18 residues. CDR1 is SGHRS, CDR2 YFSETQ, per germline. In DNA form, the CDR3 reads TGCGCCAGCAGCTTCCCCGTTTCCCTTGGGGCTCGCTACAATGGGCAGTTCTTC. This translates into CASSFPVSLGARYNGQFF.